The present T cell receptor beta chain was sequenced within a study of CD8+CD57+ T cells in acquired aplastic anemia. Study-wide background: Sorting CD4+ and CD8+ cells gave DNA averaging around 3 ug. General study findings and limits: Shared by patients and controls, 25 to 35 CD8+ CDR3s were abundant in patients.

The authors sequenced patients whose flow cytometry had shown CD8+CD57+ cell expansion. Each of the patients presented with severe acquired aplastic anemia. Genomic DNA templated the TCR beta VDJ and CDR3 profiling. TCRdb reprocessed the reads via MiXCR and lists one record per CDR3 protein. This table holds more than 150,000 distinct CDR3 sequences, approximately 48% found once. Worth noting for this clonotype: Its target is unknown.

This receptor was identified in a human donor with aplastic anemia. Material: sorted CD4+, CD8+, or CD8+CD57+ T cells (not recorded which) from PBMCs.

The CDR3, as DNA: TGTGCCATCAGCTCCAGACAGGGGGCGGCCTACGAGCAGTACTTC. Its translation: CAISSRQGAAYEQYF. The V call is TRBV10-3, the J call TRBJ2-7; 10 bases line up with TRBD1. From germline, CDR1 is ENHRY and CDR2 SYGVKD. The CDR3 sequence is 15 residues long. J lost 2 bases, V lost 6 bases, and 7 bases had no gene match.